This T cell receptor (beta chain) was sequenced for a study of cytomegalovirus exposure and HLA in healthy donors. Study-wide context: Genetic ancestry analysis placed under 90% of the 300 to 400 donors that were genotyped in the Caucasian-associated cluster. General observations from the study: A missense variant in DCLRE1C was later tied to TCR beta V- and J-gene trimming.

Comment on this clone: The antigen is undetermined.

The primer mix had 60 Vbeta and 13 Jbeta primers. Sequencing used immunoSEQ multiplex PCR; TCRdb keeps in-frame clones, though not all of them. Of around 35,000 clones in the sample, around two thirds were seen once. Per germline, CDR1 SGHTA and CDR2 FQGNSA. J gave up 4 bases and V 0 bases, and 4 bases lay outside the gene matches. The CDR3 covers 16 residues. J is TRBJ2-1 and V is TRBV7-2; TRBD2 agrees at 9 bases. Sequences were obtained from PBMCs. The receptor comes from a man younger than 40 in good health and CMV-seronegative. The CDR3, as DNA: TGTGCCAGCAGCTTAGCGGGTAGCGGGGGTTACAATGAGCAGTTCTTC. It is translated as CASSLAGSGGYNEQFF.